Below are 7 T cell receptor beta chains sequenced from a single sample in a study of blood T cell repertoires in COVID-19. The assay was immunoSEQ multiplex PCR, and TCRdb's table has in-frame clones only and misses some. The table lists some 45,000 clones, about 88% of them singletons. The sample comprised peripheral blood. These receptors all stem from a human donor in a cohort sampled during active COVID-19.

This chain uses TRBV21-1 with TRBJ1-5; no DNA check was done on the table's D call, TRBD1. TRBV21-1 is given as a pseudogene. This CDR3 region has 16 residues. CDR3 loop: CASRTGGPHSNQPQHF. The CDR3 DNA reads TGTGCCAGCAGAACAGGGGGGCCCCATAGCAATCAGCCCCAGCATTTT.

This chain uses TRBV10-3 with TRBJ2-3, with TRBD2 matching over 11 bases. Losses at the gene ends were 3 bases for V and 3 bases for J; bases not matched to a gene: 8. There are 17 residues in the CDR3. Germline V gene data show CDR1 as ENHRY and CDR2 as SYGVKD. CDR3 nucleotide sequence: TGTGCCATCAGTGAAGTGCTTAGCGGGGGGGTGACAGATACGCAGTATTTT. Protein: CAISEVLSGGVTDTQYF.

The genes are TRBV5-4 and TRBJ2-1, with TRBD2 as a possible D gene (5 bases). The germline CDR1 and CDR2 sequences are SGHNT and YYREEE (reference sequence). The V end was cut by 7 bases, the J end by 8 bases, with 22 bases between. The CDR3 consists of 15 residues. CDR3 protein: CASQSGRISRDEQFF. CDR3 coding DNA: TGTGCCAGCCAGAGCGGAAGGATAAGCCGTGATGAGCAGTTCTTC.

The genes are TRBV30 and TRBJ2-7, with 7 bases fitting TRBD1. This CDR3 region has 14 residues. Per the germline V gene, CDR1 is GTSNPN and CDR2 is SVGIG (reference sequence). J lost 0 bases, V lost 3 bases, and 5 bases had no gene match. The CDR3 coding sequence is TGTGCCTGGAGAATCCGGGACAGCTCCTACGAGCAGTACTTC. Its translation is CAWRIRDSSYEQYF.

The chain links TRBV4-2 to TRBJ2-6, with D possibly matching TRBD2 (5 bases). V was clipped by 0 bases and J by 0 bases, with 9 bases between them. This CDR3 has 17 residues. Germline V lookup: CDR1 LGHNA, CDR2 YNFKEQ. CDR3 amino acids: CASSQDLGSSGANVLTF. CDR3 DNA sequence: TGTGCCAGCAGCCAAGATCTTGGGAGCTCTGGGGCCAACGTCCTGACTTTC.

For the CDR3, the DNA is TGTGCCAGCAGGAAACAGAGCTCCTATAATTCACCCCTCCACTTT. Translating gives CASRKQSSYNSPLHF. This chain connects TRBV2 to TRBJ1-6, with unresolved D. Trimming shortened V by 6 bases and J by 0 bases, and 9 bases separated the two germline ends. Germline V gene sequence: CDR1 SNHLY, CDR2 FYNNEI. The CDR3 covers 15 residues.

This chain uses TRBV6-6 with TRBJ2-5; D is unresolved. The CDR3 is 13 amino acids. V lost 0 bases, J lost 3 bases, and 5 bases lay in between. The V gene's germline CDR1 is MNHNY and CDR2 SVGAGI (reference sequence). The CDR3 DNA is TGTGCCAGCAGTTACTCCTCGGAAGAGACCCAGTACTTC. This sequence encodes CASSYSSEETQYF.